A selection of T cell receptor beta chains follows, all from one sample in a study of metastatic and nonmetastatic thyroid tumors. TCRdb re-analyzed the PCR reads through MiXCR. The sample gives approximately 32,000 clones, 30% to 40% of which show up once; 15% to 20% is in the top ten. Sequenced material: tumor tissue. The source of these receptors is a female donor with papillary thyroid cancer or a benign thyroid nodule (not recorded which). Some clones in this sample may be carry-over from other donors' samples. Each CDR3 is given with its conserved first and last residue. The D gene is left open where the match is weak. Clone size is given for some rows only: seen once, a few or many times, or a class if the clone is expanded.

TRBJ2-7 TRBD2 - TRBV9 CASSASGTIYEQYF TGTGCCAGCAGCGCTAGCGGGACGATCTACGAGCAGTACTTC
TRBJ1-2 - - TRBV6-1 CASSTQRTGIYGYTF TGTGCCAGCAGTACCCAGAGAACAGGGATCTATGGCTACACCTTC
TRBJ2-2 - - TRBV5-1 CASSFGKNTGELFF TGCGCCAGCAGCTTTGGAAAGAACACCGGGGAGCTGTTTTTT
TRBJ1-2 - - TRBV28 CASRPTGADGYTF TGTGCCAGCAGGCCAACAGGCGCGGATGGCTACACCTTC
TRBJ1-2 - - TRBV6-1 CASSEGAQPGEGYTF TGTGCCAGCAGTGAAGGGGCCCAGCCAGGGGAGGGCTACACCTTC
TRBJ2-1 TRBD2 - TRBV4-1 CASSPAASGTHNEQFF TGCGCCAGCAGCCCGGCAGCTAGCGGGACACACAATGAGCAGTTCTTC
TRBJ2-2 - many TRBV11-2 CASSFQGGVGELFF TGTGCCAGCAGCTTTCAAGGGGGGGTCGGGGAGCTGTTTTTT
TRBJ1-2 - - TRBV12-3/TRBV12-4 CASRRTRLYTF TGTGCCAGCAGACGGACCAGGCTCTACACCTTC
TRBJ2-7 - - TRBV5-1 CASSLDWTPYYEQYF TGCGCCAGCAGCTTGGATTGGACGCCCTACTACGAGCAGTACTTC
TRBJ2-1 - few TRBV12-3/TRBV12-4 CASSLGPTNEQFF TGTGCCAGCAGTTTAGGACCTACTAATGAGCAGTTCTTC
TRBJ2-2 - few TRBV15 CATSREGGTGELFF TGTGCCACCAGCAGAGAAGGGGGGACCGGGGAGCTGTTTTTT
TRBJ1-1 TRBD1 many TRBV19 CASRQGQNTEAFF TGTGCCAGTAGACAGGGGCAGAACACTGAAGCTTTCTTT
TRBJ1-1 - - TRBV4-1 CASSQDPKGGTEAFF TGCGCCAGCAGCCAAGATCCTAAGGGGGGGACTGAAGCTTTCTTT
TRBJ2-1 TRBD2 - TRBV12-3/TRBV12-4 CASTTDLAGVEQFF TGTGCCAGCACCACGGACTTAGCGGGAGTTGAGCAGTTCTTC
TRBJ2-7 - few TRBV11-3 CASSLESEGYEQYF TGTGCCAGCAGCTTAGAAAGCGAGGGCTACGAGCAGTACTTC
TRBJ2-7 - - TRBV9 CASSVDPSQGYEQYF TGTGCCAGCAGCGTAGACCCTTCTCAGGGTTACGAGCAGTACTTC
TRBJ2-7 TRBD1 - TRBV28 CATRQGGGYEQYF TGTGCCACCCGACAGGGGGGGGGCTACGAGCAGTACTTC
TRBJ1-6 - few TRBV6-1 CASTDYAGGEINSPLHF TGTGCCAGCACAGACTACGCCGGGGGAGAGATAAATTCACCCCTCCACTTT
TRBJ2-2 TRBD2 - TRBV27 CASSPPSGRVTGELFF TGTGCCAGCAGTCCGCCCTCAGGGAGGGTAACCGGGGAGCTGTTTTTT
TRBJ2-2 - - TRBV12-3/TRBV12-4 CASRPDITGELFF TGTGCCTCCAGGCCCGATATCACCGGGGAGCTGTTTTTT
TRBJ1-1 - once TRBV11-1 CASSLQRNTEAFF TGTGCCAGCAGCCTGCAGAGAAACACTGAAGCTTTCTTT
TRBJ1-5 TRBD1 - TRBV27 CASSFDRDGQPQHF TGTGCCAGCAGTTTCGACAGGGATGGTCAGCCCCAGCATTTT
TRBJ2-6 - few TRBV6-6 CASSYSVSGANVLTF TGTGCCAGCAGTTACTCAGTCTCTGGGGCCAACGTCCTGACTTTC
TRBJ1-1 - - TRBV7-6 CASSLIGPQEAFF TGTGCCAGCAGCTTAATAGGCCCACAGGAAGCTTTCTTT
TRBJ2-7 TRBD1 - TRBV27 CASSLLDRPYEQYF TGTGCCAGCAGTTTACTGGACAGGCCCTACGAGCAGTACTTC
TRBJ2-6 - few TRBV27 CASSLSPYSGANVLTF TGTGCCAGCAGTTTAAGTCCCTACTCTGGGGCCAACGTCCTGACTTTC
TRBJ1-6 TRBD1 - TRBV6-1 CASSLGDRGSPLHF TGTGCCAGCAGTTTGGGGGACAGGGGATCACCCCTCCACTTT
TRBJ1-2 - few TRBV7-2 CASSLGDSSYGYTF TGTGCCAGCAGCTTAGGGGACTCTTCCTATGGCTACACCTTC
TRBJ2-3 TRBD2 - TRBV11-2 CASSLLAGGFADTQYF TGTGCCAGCAGCTTACTAGCGGGAGGGTTCGCAGATACGCAGTATTTT
TRBJ2-7 TRBD1 few TRBV6-2/TRBV6-3 CASGRSDRGYEQYF TGTGCCAGCGGTCGCAGTGACAGGGGGTACGAGCAGTACTTC
TRBJ2-2 TRBD1 few TRBV24-1 CATKSGQGNIGELFF TGTGCCACCAAGTCAGGACAGGGTAATATTGGGGAGCTGTTTTTT
TRBJ2-6 - - TRBV9 CASSVSGGGARTGANVLTF TGTGCCAGCAGCGTCTCAGGAGGCGGAGCGAGGACTGGGGCCAACGTCCTGACTTTC
TRBJ2-5 - many TRBV6-5 CASSYSNAQGGETQYF TGTGCCAGCAGTTACTCGAACGCACAGGGCGGGGAGACCCAGTACTTC
TRBJ2-3 - few TRBV6-1 CASRDRGASTDTQYF TGTGCCAGCAGAGATAGGGGGGCTAGCACAGATACGCAGTATTTT
TRBJ2-5 TRBD2 - TRBV20-1 CSAEARGSETQYF TGCAGTGCTGAAGCGCGGGGGTCAGAGACCCAGTACTTC
TRBJ2-7 - few TRBV28 CASSQSPFYYEQYF TGTGCCAGCAGTCAGAGTCCGTTTTACTACGAGCAGTACTTC
TRBJ2-2 - large TRBV2 CASRVRQQNTGELFF TGTGCCAGCAGGGTAAGACAGCAGAACACCGGGGAGCTGTTTTTT
TRBJ2-2 TRBD1 once TRBV20-1 CSASGTANTGELFF TGCAGTGCTAGTGGGACAGCGAACACCGGGGAGCTGTTTTTT
TRBJ1-2 - - TRBV6-1 CASSEGGYTF TGTGCCAGCAGTGAGGGTGGCTACACCTTC
TRBJ2-3 TRBD2 - TRBV6-1 CASSDTSGSGGDTQYF TGTGCCAGCAGTGACACTAGCGGGAGTGGGGGAGATACGCAGTATTTT
TRBJ1-2 TRBD1 - TRBV6-2/TRBV6-3 CASSPGQAFGDTF TGTGCCAGCAGTCCGGGACAGGCCTTTGGGGACACCTTC
TRBJ2-1 - - TRBV12-3/TRBV12-4 CASSLSSGPLGEQFF TGTGCCAGCAGTTTATCCAGCGGGCCCCTGGGTGAGCAGTTCTTC
TRBJ2-5 - - TRBV6-1 CASSQLPGRQETQYF TGTGCCAGCAGCCAATTACCGGGCCGACAAGAGACCCAGTACTTC
TRBJ2-7 - many TRBV6-1 CASSPFRTDLYYEQYF TGTGCCAGCAGCCCGTTTAGGACAGATCTTTACTACGAGCAGTACTTC
TRBJ2-1 - few TRBV6-4 CASSAGSYNEQFF TGTGCCAGCAGTGCGGGCTCCTACAATGAGCAGTTCTTC
TRBJ1-2 - few TRBV28 CASSAAGIYGYTF TGTGCCAGCAGTGCTGCGGGGATCTATGGCTACACCTTC
TRBJ2-1 - - TRBV6-2/TRBV6-3 CACSYTGGRGAYNEQFF TGTGCCTGCAGTTACACCGGGGGGCGGGGTGCCTACAATGAGCAGTTCTTC
TRBJ2-1 TRBD2 - TRBV2 CASSEASLAGGNSYNEQFF TGTGCCAGCAGTGAAGCATCGCTAGCGGGAGGGAACTCATACAATGAGCAGTTCTTC
TRBJ2-1 TRBD2 - TRBV4-1 CASSQSEAGVGNEQFF TGCGCCAGCAGCCAATCCGAAGCGGGAGTCGGTAATGAGCAGTTCTTC
TRBJ1-1 - few TRBV10-3 CAVSDTREGEAFF TGTGCCGTCAGTGATACGAGGGAGGGGGAAGCTTTCTTT
TRBJ1-4 TRBD1 - TRBV30 CAWSVRTGVNEKLFF TGTGCCTGGAGTGTACGGACAGGGGTGAATGAAAAACTGTTTTTT
TRBJ2-7 TRBD1 - TRBV12-5 CASLDRADGYEQYF TGTGCTAGTTTGGACAGGGCTGACGGGTACGAGCAGTACTTC
TRBJ1-4 TRBD1 few TRBV6-2/TRBV6-3 CASSYDRGGDEKLFF TGTGCCAGCAGTTACGACAGGGGAGGAGATGAAAAACTGTTTTTT